This T cell receptor beta chain was recorded in a study of CD4+ T cells in melanoma. The study, taken as a whole, reports: Reportedly, melanoma neoantigen-specific CD4+ T cells showed varied differentiation states. CD8+ T cell, macrophage and B cell function reportedly correlated with neoantigen-specific CD4+ T cells.

The CDR3 covers 14 residues. Germline assignment: CDR1 SGHRS and CDR2 YFSETQ. V was shortened by 5 bases and J by 8 bases, with 16 bases between the two germline ends. Sequenced by immunoSEQ multiplex PCR; TCRdb stores in-frame clones only, minus some. Among about 140,000 clones, 92% were seen once, and the ten largest hold roughly 1.4%. In the case of this clone: Its antigen is not known.

This sequence joins TRBV5-1 and TRBJ1-4, with D perhaps matching TRBD1 (6 bases). The receptor comes from a human donor with melanoma. CDR3 in DNA: TGCGCCAGCAGTCTGGGGGCCAAAAGAGAAAAACTGTTTTTT. Amino acid sequence: CASSLGAKREKLFF.